One sample yielded the 32 T cell receptor beta chains listed below, sequenced in a study of blood T cell repertoires in COVID-19. Sequenced by immunoSEQ multiplex PCR; TCRdb stores in-frame clones only, minus some. The table has some 250,000 clones, 70% to 85% seen once. Sequencing input: peripheral blood. Receptor source: a woman older than 75 with acute or convalescent COVID-19.

The V gene is TRBV3-1 (or the pseudogene TRBV3-2), the J gene TRBJ1-1; possibly TRBD1 for D (6 bases). The CDR3 length is 14 residues. The V gene's germline CDR1 is LGHDT and CDR2 YNNKEL (reference sequence). V lost 4 bases to trimming and J lost 4 bases, with 13 bases between them. CDR3 in amino acids: CASSLYRAGTEAFF. The CDR3, as DNA: TGTGCCAGCAGCCTTTACAGGGCCGGCACTGAAGCTTTCTTT.

There are a few counts of this clone. The V gene is TRBV19, the J gene TRBJ1-1; D not resolved. The CDR3 covers 12 residues. CDR1 LNHDA and CDR2 SQIVND come from the germline V gene (reference sequence). Trimming pared 10 bases from V and 11 bases from J, leaving 20 bases between. The CDR3 DNA follows: TGTGCCACCGGGGAGCTATCCCGCGAGGCTTTCTTT. It translates to CATGELSREAFF. The variable domain in full, completed from reference TRBV19 and TRBJ1-1, reads DGGITQSPKYLFRKEGQNVTLSCEQNLNHDAMYWYRQDPGQGLRLIYYSQIVNDFQKGDIAEGYSVSREKKESFPLTVTSAQKNPTAFYLCATGELSREAFFGQGTRLTVV.

This chain joins TRBV6-6 and TRBJ2-7; 12 nucleotides align to TRBD2. The CDR3 covers 15 residues. V trimming: 2 bases; J trimming: 1 base; junction bases outside the gene matches: 0. Germline values: CDR1 MNHNY, CDR2 SVGAGI (reference sequence). CDR3 protein: CASSYLAGGSYEQYF. Here the CDR3 DNA reads TGTGCCAGCAGTTACCTAGCGGGAGGGTCCTACGAGCAGTACTTC.

V and J are TRBV7-9 and TRBJ2-7; a weak D match, TRBD1 (6 bases). Germline V CDR1 and CDR2: SEHNR, FQNEAQ (reference sequence). CDR3 length: 15 residues. V was cut by 2 bases and J by 2 bases, with 13 bases left in between. In nucleotides, the CDR3 is TGTGCCAGCAGCTTAAGTTACAGGGTAACCTACGAGCAGTACTTC. The encoded protein is CASSLSYRVTYEQYF.

The CDR3 sequence: CASSEGTGPQETQYF. DNA for the CDR3: TGTGCCAGCAGTGAAGGGACTGGGCCCCAAGAGACCCAGTACTTC. The chain employs TRBV2 and TRBJ2-5; D might be TRBD2 (5 bases). The germline V and J ends were trimmed by 1 base and 1 base, with 10 bases remaining between them. This CDR3 contains 15 residues. The germline V gene has CDR1 SNHLY and CDR2 FYNNEI.

J is TRBJ1-6 and V is TRBV27; TRBD1 matches 9 bases. V trimming: 3 bases; J trimming: 0 bases; junction bases outside the gene matches: 6. The CDR3 is made up of 18 amino acids. CDR1 is MNHEY, CDR2 SMNVEV, per germline (reference sequence). The CDR3 region is CASSLKTGGSSYNSPLHF. DNA of the CDR3: TGTGCCAGCAGTTTGAAAACAGGGGGCAGCTCCTATAATTCACCCCTCCACTTT.

The chain carries TRBV5-1 and TRBJ2-4; D is perhaps TRBD1 (6 bases). CDR3 length: 15 amino acids. The V and J ends lost 4 bases and 7 bases respectively, with 18 bases between them. The germline V gene encodes CDR1 SGHRS and CDR2 YFSETQ. Here the CDR3 reads CASSPTGISMNIQYF. DNA for the CDR3: TGCGCCAGCAGCCCAACAGGGATATCGATGAACATTCAGTACTTC.

This CDR3 is CASSDATGTYEQYF. The CDR3 coding sequence is TGCGCCAGCAGTGATGCGACAGGGACCTACGAGCAGTACTTC. The J gene is TRBJ2-7, the V gene TRBV10-1; 7 nucleotides match TRBD1. The CDR3 contains 14 residues. Trimming took 3 bases from V and 2 from J; bases not matched to a gene: 4. Germline V gene sequence: CDR1 WNHNN, CDR2 SYGVQD (reference sequence).

V and J are TRBV3-1 (or the pseudogene TRBV3-2) and TRBJ2-4, with D possibly TRBD1 on 5 matching bases. Trimming left V 6 bases short and J 9 bases short, with 15 bases between. The CDR3 is made up of 13 amino acids. CDR1 is LGHDT, CDR2 YNNKEL, per germline (reference sequence). The CDR3 nucleotides read TGTGCCAGCAGTTTCCAGGGTAGAGGCATTCAGTACTTC. This encodes CASSFQGRGIQYF.

The chain uses TRBV18 and TRBJ1-6; the D is unclear. V shed 3 bases and J shed 8 bases, with 5 bases lying between them. Germline assignment: CDR1 KGHSH and CDR2 LQKENI. This CDR3 is built from 12 residues. CDR3 amino acids: CASSPPDSPLHF. The CDR3 DNA reads as TGTGCCAGCTCACCCCCCGATTCACCCCTCCACTTT.

This CDR3 reads CASQKAASSYEQYF. The CDR3 DNA follows: TGTGCCAGCCAAAAGGCAGCTAGCTCCTACGAGCAGTACTTC. The chain couples TRBV6-5 to TRBJ2-7; no firm D call. The V gene lost 8 bases and the J gene lost 0 bases, with 14 bases spanning the gap. The CDR3 spans 14 residues. Per germline, CDR1 MNHEY and CDR2 SVGAGI.

The CDR3 sequence is CASSLKTAQPQHF. The DNA for the CDR3 is TGTGCCAGCAGCCTAAAGACAGCCCAGCCCCAGCATTTT. The chain joins TRBV5-4 to TRBJ1-5, with D perhaps matching TRBD1 (5 bases). Germline lookup yields CDR1 SGHNT and CDR2 YYREEE (reference sequence). Trimming took 4 bases from V and 7 from J, leaving 12 bases between them. The CDR3 length is 13 residues.

The V gene is TRBV2, the J gene TRBJ1-4; D is uncertain. V dropped 10 bases and J dropped 0 bases, with 15 bases sitting between them. Per the germline V gene, CDR1 is SNHLY and CDR2 is FYNNEI. This CDR3 contains 15 residues. CDR3 in DNA: TGTGCCACGAAGTCACAACCCACAACTAATGAAAAACTGTTTTTT. It translates to CATKSQPTTNEKLFF.

This chain uses TRBV20-1 with TRBJ1-5; 11 bases fit TRBD1. Unmatched junction bases numbered 1, after V lost 3 bases and J lost 6 bases. From germline, CDR1 is DFQATT and CDR2 SNEGSKA (reference sequence). The CDR3 totals 13 residues. CDR3 loop: CSASGTGGQPQHF. CDR3 nucleotides: TGCAGTGCTAGTGGGACAGGGGGTCAGCCCCAGCATTTT.

This clone appeared once. At one of its ends the junction is not consistent with the germline gene, which may arise from a read error. The V gene is TRBV6-5, the J gene TRBJ1-2; 8 bases map to TRBD1. Per the germline V gene, CDR1 is MNHEY and CDR2 is SVGAGI. The CDR3 has 12 amino acids. The CDR3 here is CASMVRTGKIYF. The CDR3 nucleotides are TGTGCCAGCATGGTCCGGACAGGGAAGATCTACTTC.

V usage is TRBV5-5 and J usage is TRBJ1-3; D is possibly TRBD1 (6 bases). Germline CDR1 reads SGHKS; CDR2 reads YYEKEE (reference sequence). The V gene lost 3 bases and the J gene lost 3 bases, with 16 bases spanning the gap. The CDR3 runs to 16 residues. The CDR3 region is CASSSGDLAGGNTIYF. CDR3 nucleotide sequence: TGTGCCAGCAGCTCAGGGGATCTGGCAGGTGGAAACACCATATATTTT.

There are a few counts of this clone. The chain has TRBV11-2 and TRBJ2-7; 7 bases match TRBD2. Germline-derived CDR1 and CDR2 are SGHAT and FQNNGV. The V segment lost 2 bases and the J segment 2 bases; nucleotides outside the gene matches: 9. CDR3 length equals 16 residues. In nucleotides, the CDR3 is TGTGCCAGCAGCTTAATGCCTAGCGGTCTTCCCTACGAGCAGTACTTC. Residues: CASSLMPSGLPYEQYF.

The rearrangement joins TRBV7-7 to TRBJ2-5; 9 bases are shared with TRBD2. After removal of 1 base from V and 7 bases from J, the junction contained 10 bases not matched to a gene. Germline loops: CDR1 SSHAT, CDR2 FNYEAQ (reference sequence). The CDR3 is 16 amino acids. The CDR3 sequence: CASSLGNSREGGTQYF. For the CDR3, the DNA is TGTGCCAGCAGCTTAGGAAACTCGCGGGAGGGTGGGACCCAGTACTTC.

This clone was counted only a few times. The chain recombines TRBV6-1 with TRBJ2-3; 15 nucleotides line up with TRBD2. V shed 3 bases, J shed 3 bases, and the junction held 10 bases outside the gene matches. Germline CDR1 is MNHNS and CDR2 is SASEGT. The CDR3 is 19 amino acids. CDR3: CASSEEVPGLAGGTDTQYF. CDR3 in DNA: TGTGCCAGCAGTGAGGAGGTACCGGGACTAGCGGGAGGAACAGATACGCAGTATTTT.

This chain links TRBV6-5 with TRBJ2-7; 7 positions agree with TRBD1. This CDR3 has 16 residues. Germline V gene data show CDR1 as MNHEY and CDR2 as SVGAGI. V shed 0 bases, J shed 2 bases, and the junction held 7 bases outside the gene matches. The CDR3 loop is CASSYSHGTATYEQYF. DNA for the CDR3: TGTGCCAGCAGTTACTCGCACGGGACAGCTACCTACGAGCAGTACTTC.

This chain links TRBV5-1 with TRBJ1-2; 10 bases map to TRBD1. With 4 bases clipped from V and 6 bases from J, the junction kept 9 bases outside the gene matches. This CDR3 has 15 amino acids. Germline assignment: CDR1 SGHRS and CDR2 YFSETQ. This CDR3 is CASSGRDRGDDGYTF. CDR3 nucleotides: TGCGCCAGCAGCGGGCGGGACAGGGGCGATGATGGCTACACCTTC.

V gene TRBV6-2 or TRBV6-3 combines with J gene TRBJ2-5, with a possible D match to TRBD1 (6 bases). Trimming left V 4 bases short and J 0 bases short, with 21 bases between. This CDR3 has 18 residues. CDR1 is MNHEY, CDR2 SVGEGT, per germline. As DNA, the CDR3 is TGTGCCAGCAGTTTTACCCCCTTTAGCACAGGGAACCAAGAGACCCAGTACTTC. This gives the protein CASSFTPFSTGNQETQYF.

This chain connects TRBV9 to TRBJ2-5; 7 bases are shared with TRBD1. The germline V gene has CDR1 SGDLS and CDR2 YYNGEE. The trim removed 2 bases at V and 7 bases at J, leaving 5 bases unmatched. The CDR3 loop spans 13 amino acids. DNA for the CDR3: TGTGCCAGCAGCGTGCGACAGGGTGGGACCCAGTACTTC. Its translation: CASSVRQGGTQYF. Combining the CDR3 with reference TRBV9 and TRBJ2-5 gives the whole variable domain DSGVTQTPKHLITATGQRVTLRCSPRSGDLSVYWYQQSLDQGLQFLIQYYNGEERAKGNILERFSAQQFPDLHSELNLSSLELGDSALYFCASSVRQGGTQYFGPGTRLLVL.

V and J are TRBV15 and TRBJ1-4, with 7 bases identical to TRBD1. Trimming at V came to 3 bases and at J to 5 bases, leaving 6 bases not matched to a gene. This CDR3 contains 15 residues. Germline V CDR1 and CDR2: LNHNV, YYDKDF (reference sequence). The CDR3 sequence: CATSRGTAQNEKLFF. CDR3 nucleotide sequence: TGTGCCACCAGCAGGGGGACAGCCCAAAATGAAAAACTGTTTTTT. The full variable domain, with the rest looked up from reference TRBV15 and TRBJ1-4, is DAMVIQNPRYQVTQFGKPVTLSCSQTLNHNVMYWYQQKSSQAPKLLFHYYDKDFNNEADTPDNFQSRRPNTSFCFLDIRSPGLGDTAMYLCATSRGTAQNEKLFFGSGTQLSVL.

The rearrangement links TRBV5-1 to TRBJ2-1, with 10 bases identical to TRBD2. The junction had 9 bases not matched to a gene; V was cut back by 2 bases and J by 4 bases. Germline V lookup: CDR1 SGHRS, CDR2 YFSETQ. The CDR3 consists of 17 residues. The CDR3 loop is CASSLDQTSGFYNEQFF. DNA of the CDR3: TGCGCCAGCAGCTTAGATCAGACTAGCGGGTTTTACAATGAGCAGTTCTTC.

The V gene is TRBV28, the J gene TRBJ2-2; the match to TRBD1 covers 7 bases. CDR1 is MDHEN and CDR2 is SYDVKM in the germline V gene. There are 16 residues in the CDR3. The ends lost 4 bases at V and 4 bases at J; junction bases unmatched: 9. The CDR3 DNA follows: TGTGCCAGCAGTTCTTACAGGGGTTTTGGCACCGGGGAGCTGTTTTTT. This sequence encodes CASSSYRGFGTGELFF.

The chain uses TRBV6-5 and TRBJ1-2; TRBD1 matches 8 bases. The germline CDR1 and CDR2 sequences are MNHEY and SVGAGI. The CDR3 consists of 13 residues. Trimming removed 8 bases from V and 6 bases from J; junction bases left unmatched: 8. DNA for the CDR3: TGTGCCAGCGGGACGGACAGGGCGGATGGCTACACCTTC. It translates to CASGTDRADGYTF.

The chain recombines TRBV30 with TRBJ1-5; no clear D. Germline CDR1 and CDR2: GTSNPN and SVGIG (reference sequence). Trimming took 5 bases from V and 3 from J, leaving 11 bases between them. The CDR3 sequence is 13 residues long. DNA for the CDR3: TGTGCCTGGCAAAACAGTCACAATCAGCCCCAGCATTTT. It codes for CAWQNSHNQPQHF.

This clone was counted only a few times. J is TRBJ2-5 and V is TRBV20-1; 8 nucleotides line up with TRBD2. With V trimmed by 3 bases and J by 5 bases, 17 bases remained unmatched. The CDR3 covers 17 residues. Germline V gene data show CDR1 as DFQATT and CDR2 as SNEGSKA (reference sequence). CDR3 in amino acids: CSASLPARAGVWETQYF. For the CDR3, the DNA is TGCAGTGCTAGTCTGCCCGCACGAGCGGGAGTATGGGAGACCCAGTACTTC.

The chain has TRBV19 and TRBJ2-6; a weak D match, TRBD1 (6 bases). The CDR3 length is 16 residues. Trimming left V 6 bases short and J 0 bases short, with 12 bases between. Germline V gene data show CDR1 as LNHDA and CDR2 as SQIVND (reference sequence). CDR3 sequence (DNA): TGTGCCAGTAGGGGACATAAAAGCTCTGGGGCCAACGTCCTGACTTTC. This codes for CASRGHKSSGANVLTF.

The CDR3 DNA follows: TGTGCCTGGAGTGTAAAGGGACTAGCGGATACCTACGAGCAGTACTTC. Its translation is CAWSVKGLADTYEQYF. This chain joins TRBV30 and TRBJ2-7, with 11 bases identical to TRBD2. CDR3 length equals 16 residues. CDR1 GTSNPN and CDR2 SVGIG come from the germline V gene (reference sequence). V trimming: 0 bases; J trimming: 2 bases; junction bases outside the gene matches: 6.

This chain connects TRBV12-3 or TRBV12-4 to TRBJ2-7; the D gene is possibly TRBD1 (6 bases). V was trimmed by 5 bases and J by 10 bases, leaving 12 bases between them. This CDR3 region has 11 residues. The CDR3 DNA follows: TGTGCCAGCAGTCAGACAGGACCACAGTACTTC. Translated, it gives CASSQTGPQYF.